These 17 T cell receptor beta chains were all obtained from the same sample, sequenced in a study of shared clonotypes between healthy human individuals (dated by TCRdb to 2020 to 2022). Library prep was done by the immunoSEQ multiplex PCR assay. The immuneACCESS repertoire file appears here via TCRdb, limited to in-frame rearrangements. These files lack a portion of the clones; in checked studies, under half of the deficit traces to unresolved V genes, and the cause of the others is not known. This sample holds 850,000 to 1,200,000 clones; around four fifths were observed only once. The leading ten clones occupy less than 1.5% of the sample. Sequenced input: memory CD4+ T cells sorted from blood. Sample cell subset or site, as interpreted from the label and publication: CD45RA-negative fraction. These TCRs come from a man aged 18 to 30 in good health.

CDR3 sequence: CASSDPGQGSSYEQYF. The CDR3 DNA is TGTGCCAGCAGTGACCCCGGACAGGGGTCCTCCTACGAGCAGTACTTC. The chain employs TRBV25-1 and TRBJ2-7; 9 nucleotides line up with TRBD1. The CDR3 spans 16 residues. The ends lost 3 bases at V and 0 bases at J; junction bases unmatched: 6. The germline V gene encodes CDR1 MGHDK and CDR2 SYGVNS.

This chain uses TRBV6-1 with TRBJ1-2, with 7 bases aligning to TRBD1. The CDR3 runs to 15 residues. Germline trimming cut 1 base from V and 4 bases from J; bases unmatched to any gene: 6. Germline CDR1 and CDR2: MNHNS and SASEGT. The CDR3 protein is CASSEVDRSFYGYTF. CDR3 bases: TGTGCCAGCAGTGAAGTGGACAGGTCGTTCTATGGCTACACCTTC.

The chain uses TRBV5-6 and TRBJ2-7, with 7 bases aligning to TRBD2. Germline V gene lookup returns CDR1 SGHDT and CDR2 YYEEEE. V shed 3 bases, J shed 1 base, and the junction held 7 bases outside the gene matches. This CDR3 comprises 15 residues. The CDR3 loop is CASSSGAGWSYEQYF. CDR3 coding DNA: TGTGCCAGCAGCTCCGGAGCGGGGTGGTCCTACGAGCAGTACTTC.

This clone was seen more than once but under ten times. The gene calls are TRBV10-3 and TRBJ2-1, with a possible D match to TRBD2 (6 bases). This CDR3 contains 14 residues. Per the germline V gene, CDR1 is ENHRY and CDR2 is SYGVKD. V was trimmed by 1 base and J by 7 bases, leaving 11 bases between them. Here the CDR3 reads CAISELGGVNEQFF. In DNA, the CDR3 is TGTGCCATCAGTGAGTTGGGCGGGGTGAATGAGCAGTTCTTC.

This clone showed up just once. V is TRBV7-2 and J is TRBJ2-7; D gene ambiguous. Trimming removed 5 bases from V and 2 bases from J, with 4 bases in between. The CDR3 has 11 amino acids. The germline CDR1 and CDR2 sequences are SGHTA and FQGNSA. The CDR3 loop reads CASSQAYEQYF. Here the CDR3 DNA reads TGTGCCAGCAGCCAGGCCTACGAGCAGTACTTC.

The rearrangement links TRBV5-1 to TRBJ2-1, with 9 bases lining up with TRBD1. The V gene end was trimmed by 4 bases and the J gene end by 7 bases; junction bases not matched to a gene: 12. Germline CDR1 reads SGHRS; CDR2 reads YFSETQ. The CDR3 has 16 residues. In DNA, the CDR3 is TGCGCCAGCAGCAGGCGGACAGGGGCGACCCCGAATGAGCAGTTCTTC. As protein: CASSRRTGATPNEQFF.

The chain is built from TRBV7-2 and TRBJ1-2; D is ambiguous. In germline, CDR1 is SGHTA, CDR2 FQGNSA. Trimming pared 1 base from V and 1 base from J, leaving 7 bases between. This CDR3 spans 14 amino acids. CDR3 bases: TGTGCCAGCAGCTTAGAGAACAGTAACTATGGCTACACCTTC. Translated: CASSLENSNYGYTF.

J is TRBJ1-1 and V is TRBV27, with D perhaps TRBD1 (6 bases). Germline CDR1 reads MNHEY; CDR2 reads SMNVEV (reference sequence). Deletions cut 4 bases from V and 10 bases from J, with 16 bases between. This CDR3 comprises 13 residues. DNA for the CDR3: TGTGCCAGCAGTTCACTTGGGGGGCTCGGAGCTTTCTTT. This gives the protein CASSSLGGLGAFF.

The chain carries TRBV4-2 and TRBJ2-3, with TRBD2 identical over 7 bases. Trimming took 0 bases from V and 6 from J; bases not matched to a gene: 6. CDR1 LGHNA and CDR2 YNFKEQ come from the germline V gene. This CDR3 is 15 amino acids long. The CDR3: CASSQEGGLPDTQYF. In DNA, the CDR3 is TGTGCCAGCAGCCAAGAGGGAGGGCTTCCGGATACGCAGTATTTT.

The chain uses TRBV6-5 and TRBJ2-4, with D perhaps assigned TRBD1 or TRBD2 (6 bases each). The CDR3 totals 15 residues. Trimming left V 5 bases short and J 5 bases short, with 16 bases between. CDR1 and CDR2 from the germline V gene are MNHEY and SVGAGI. The CDR3 DNA sequence: TGTGCCAGCAGTGGGGGCGGGGCGAACGAAAACATTCAGTACTTC. It specifies CASSGGGANENIQYF.

V usage is TRBV7-8 and J usage is TRBJ1-5; D is undetermined. V shed 1 base and J shed 4 bases, with 11 bases lying between them. The CDR3 sequence is 15 residues long. The germline V gene has CDR1 SGHVS and CDR2 FQNEAQ. CDR3 nucleotide sequence: TGTGCCAGCAGCTTAGTCGAGAAGGAGAATCAGCCCCAGCATTTT. As protein: CASSLVEKENQPQHF. The complete variable domain, with remaining parts taken from reference TRBV7-8 and TRBJ1-5, reads GAGVSQSPRYKVAKRGQDVALRCDPISGHVSLFWYQQALGQGPEFLTYFQNEAQLDKSGLPSDRFFAERPEGSVSTLKIQRTQQEDSAVYLCASSLVEKENQPQHFGDGTRLSIL.

As for this clone: This sample also contains other DNA sequences that code for the same CDR3. The chain uses TRBV4-3 and TRBJ2-3, with 7 bases fitting TRBD2. Trimming cost V 0 bases and J 3 bases; bases outside gene matches: 3. The CDR3 covers 15 residues. Germline V gene data show CDR1 as LGHNA and CDR2 as YSLEER. The CDR3 loop is CASSQDRRGTDTQYF. As DNA, the CDR3 is TGCGCCAGCAGCCAAGATCGGCGGGGGACAGATACGCAGTATTTT.

This chain links TRBV6-5 with TRBJ2-7; TRBD2 matches 9 bases. Germline assignment: CDR1 MNHEY and CDR2 SVGAGI. This CDR3 is 15 amino acids long. V lost 6 bases, J lost 9 bases, and 15 bases stayed unmatched. CDR3 region: CASSPGPGGGASQYF. In DNA form, the CDR3 reads TGTGCCAGCAGCCCTGGGCCGGGCGGGGGGGCCTCGCAGTACTTC.

This sequence joins TRBV29-1 and TRBJ1-1; D possibly corresponds to TRBD1 (6 bases). Deletions cut 6 bases from V and 0 bases from J, with 29 bases between. The CDR3 has 19 amino acids. The germline gives CDR1 SQVTM, CDR2 ANQGSEA. As DNA, the CDR3 is TGCAGCGTACCCCGGGACAACTTTCTGGGAACGACATTGAACACTGAAGCTTTCTTT. This encodes CSVPRDNFLGTTLNTEAFF.

The chain recombines TRBV12-5 with TRBJ2-7; 8 bases are a match to TRBD2. With 1 base clipped from V and 2 bases from J, the junction kept 10 bases outside the gene matches. Looked up from germline, CDR1 is LGHNT and CDR2 is FRNRAP. The CDR3 consists of 17 residues. This chain's CDR3 is CASGLGTGTRLPYEQYF. The DNA for the CDR3 is TGTGCTAGTGGTTTGGGAACCGGGACTAGGCTTCCCTACGAGCAGTACTTC.

The rearrangement links TRBV5-1 to TRBJ1-4; D is unresolved. The CDR3 totals 13 residues. Per germline, CDR1 SGHRS and CDR2 YFSETQ. V was shortened by 7 bases and J by 0 bases, with 7 bases between the two germline ends. The CDR3 here is CASAESTNEKLFF. In DNA form, the CDR3 reads TGCGCCAGCGCTGAGTCAACTAATGAAAAACTGTTTTTT.

This chain links TRBV6-1 with TRBJ1-3; D might be TRBD1 (5 bases). The V gene's germline CDR1 is MNHNS and CDR2 SASEGT. V dropped 0 bases and J dropped 3 bases, with 9 bases sitting between them. This CDR3 has 15 amino acids. The CDR3 loop is CASSEARGVGNTIYF. The CDR3 nucleotides read TGTGCCAGCAGTGAAGCGCGAGGGGTTGGAAACACCATATATTTT.